This TCR beta chain was captured by sequencing in a study of cytomegalovirus exposure and HLA in healthy donors. V lost 4 bases and J lost 4, with 7 bases in between. CDR3 size: 12 residues. CDR1 MNHEY and CDR2 SVGAGI come from the germline V gene. Points on this clone: Its target is unknown.

Vbeta (60) and Jbeta (13) primers were used in the PCR. Repertoires were generated with immunoSEQ multiplex PCR, while TCRdb's copy carries only in-frame clones and drops some. The sample yields approximately 210,000 clones, about 90% seen once. Overall study findings and caveats: The study put about 180 TCR beta chains on its list as cytomegalovirus-associated. The authors later found HLA-associated TCR beta chains more clonally expanded than equally common others. Likely technical artifact: a cluster of highly shared sequence variants.

This sequence joins TRBV6-5 and TRBJ1-1; a possible D gene is TRBD1 (5 bases). The TCR comes from a young man in good health and CMV-seronegative. The sequenced material came from PBMCs. The CDR3 DNA reads as TGTGCCAGCAGTTGGGGGGGCACTGAAGCTTTCTTT. Encoded protein: CASSWGGTEAFF.